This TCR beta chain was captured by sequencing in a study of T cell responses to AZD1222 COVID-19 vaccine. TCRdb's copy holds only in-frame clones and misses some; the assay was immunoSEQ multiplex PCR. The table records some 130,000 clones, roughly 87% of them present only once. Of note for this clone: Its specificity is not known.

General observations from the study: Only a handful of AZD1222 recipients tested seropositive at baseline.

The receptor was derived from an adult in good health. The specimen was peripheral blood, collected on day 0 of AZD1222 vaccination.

In nucleotides, the CDR3 is TGTGCCTGGAGTGTTTCCGGAGTTCCTAACTATGGCTACACCTTC. It codes for CAWSVSGVPNYGYTF. This sequence joins TRBV30 and TRBJ1-2, with D unclear. Trimming removed 0 bases from V and 0 bases from J, with 11 bases in between. Germline CDR1 and CDR2: GTSNPN and SVGIG (reference sequence). The CDR3 length is 15 residues.